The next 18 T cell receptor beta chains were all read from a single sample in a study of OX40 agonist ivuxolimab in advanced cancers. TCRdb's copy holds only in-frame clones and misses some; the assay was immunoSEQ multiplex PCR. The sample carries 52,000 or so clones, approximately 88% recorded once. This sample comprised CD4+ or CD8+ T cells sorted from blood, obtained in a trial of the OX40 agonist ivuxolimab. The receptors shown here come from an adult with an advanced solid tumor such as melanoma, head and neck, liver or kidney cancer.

The CDR3 is CASGQVGANVLTF. CDR3 sequence (DNA): TGTGCCAGTGGACAGGTTGGGGCCAACGTCCTGACTTTC. V is TRBV19 and J is TRBJ2-6, with 7 bases identical to TRBD1. The CDR3 extends over 13 amino acids. Germline V gene data show CDR1 as LNHDA and CDR2 as SQIVND (reference sequence). V was clipped by 8 bases and J by 3 bases; unmatched bases: 1.

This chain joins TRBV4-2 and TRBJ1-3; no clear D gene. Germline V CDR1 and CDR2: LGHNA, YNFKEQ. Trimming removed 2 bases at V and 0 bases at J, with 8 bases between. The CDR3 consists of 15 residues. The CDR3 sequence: CASSQFQSSGNTIYF. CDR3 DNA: TGTGCCAGCAGCCAATTTCAGAGCTCTGGAAACACCATATATTTT.

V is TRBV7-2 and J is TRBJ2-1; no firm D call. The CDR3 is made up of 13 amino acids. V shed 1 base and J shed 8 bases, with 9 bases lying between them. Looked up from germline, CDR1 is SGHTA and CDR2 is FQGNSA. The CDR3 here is CASSLVGGDEQFF. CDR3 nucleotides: TGTGCCAGCAGCTTAGTCGGTGGCGATGAGCAGTTCTTC.

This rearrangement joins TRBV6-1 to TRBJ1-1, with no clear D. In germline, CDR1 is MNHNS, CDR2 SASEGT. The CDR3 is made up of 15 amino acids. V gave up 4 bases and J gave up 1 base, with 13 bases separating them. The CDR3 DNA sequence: TGTGCCAGCAGTGTAGTGGTCGGCCCGAACACTGAAGCTTTCTTT. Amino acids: CASSVVVGPNTEAFF.

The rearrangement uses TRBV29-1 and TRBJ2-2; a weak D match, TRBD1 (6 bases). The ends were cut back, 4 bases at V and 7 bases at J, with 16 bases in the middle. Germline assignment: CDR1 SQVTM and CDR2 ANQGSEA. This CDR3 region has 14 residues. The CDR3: CSVGATRGGGELFF. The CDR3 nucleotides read TGCAGCGTTGGAGCCACCAGGGGCGGCGGGGAGCTGTTTTTT.

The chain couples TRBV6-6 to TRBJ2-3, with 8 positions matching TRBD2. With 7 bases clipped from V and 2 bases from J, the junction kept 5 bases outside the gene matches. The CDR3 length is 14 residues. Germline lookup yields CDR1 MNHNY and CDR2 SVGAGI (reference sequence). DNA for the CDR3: TGTGCCAGCAACCTAGCGGGCCACACAGATACGCAGTATTTT. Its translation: CASNLAGHTDTQYF.

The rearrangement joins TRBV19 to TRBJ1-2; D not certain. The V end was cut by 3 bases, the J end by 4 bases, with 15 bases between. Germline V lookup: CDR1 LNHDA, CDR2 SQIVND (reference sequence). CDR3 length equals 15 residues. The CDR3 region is CASSIDQRFGYGYTF. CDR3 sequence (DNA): TGTGCCAGTAGTATTGATCAGAGATTTGGCTATGGCTACACCTTC.

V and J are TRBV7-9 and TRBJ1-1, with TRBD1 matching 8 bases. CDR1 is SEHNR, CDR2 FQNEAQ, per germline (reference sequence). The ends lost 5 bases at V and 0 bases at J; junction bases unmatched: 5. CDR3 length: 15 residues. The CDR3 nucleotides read TGTGCCAGCAGCCCCCGGACAGGGCTGAACACTGAAGCTTTCTTT. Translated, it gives CASSPRTGLNTEAFF.

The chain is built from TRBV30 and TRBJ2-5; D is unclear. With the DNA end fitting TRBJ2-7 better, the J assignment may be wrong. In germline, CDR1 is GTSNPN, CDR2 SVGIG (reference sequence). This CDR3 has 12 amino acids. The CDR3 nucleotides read TGTGCCTGGAGTTGGATGAGCTACGAGCAGTACTTC. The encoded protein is CAWSWMSYEQYF.

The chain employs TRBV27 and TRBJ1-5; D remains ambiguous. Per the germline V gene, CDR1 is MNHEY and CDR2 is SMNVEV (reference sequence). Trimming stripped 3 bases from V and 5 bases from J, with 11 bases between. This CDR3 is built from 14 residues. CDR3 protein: CASSFSSRDQPQHF. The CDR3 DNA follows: TGTGCCAGCAGTTTCTCTAGCCGGGATCAGCCCCAGCATTTT.

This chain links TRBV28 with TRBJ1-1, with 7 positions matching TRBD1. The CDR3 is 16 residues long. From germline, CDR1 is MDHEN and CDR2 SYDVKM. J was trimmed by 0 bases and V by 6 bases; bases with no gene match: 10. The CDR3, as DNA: TGTGCCAGCAGGCGAAAACAGGGGAGAATGAACACTGAAGCTTTCTTT. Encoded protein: CASRRKQGRMNTEAFF.

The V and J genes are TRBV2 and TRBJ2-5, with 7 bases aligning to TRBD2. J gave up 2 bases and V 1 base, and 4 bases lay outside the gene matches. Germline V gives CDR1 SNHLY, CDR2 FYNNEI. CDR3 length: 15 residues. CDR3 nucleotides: TGTGCCAGCAGTGAAGATGGGGGGGAACAAGAGACCCAGTACTTC. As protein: CASSEDGGEQETQYF.

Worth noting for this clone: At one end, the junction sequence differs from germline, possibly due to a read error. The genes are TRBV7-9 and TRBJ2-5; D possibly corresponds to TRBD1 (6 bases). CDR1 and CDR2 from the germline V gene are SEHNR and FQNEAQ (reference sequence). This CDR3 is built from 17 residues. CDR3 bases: TGTGCCAGCAACTTAAACAGGGAAGGAGGTGGGCAAGAGACCCAGTACTTC. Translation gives CASNLNREGGGQETQYF.

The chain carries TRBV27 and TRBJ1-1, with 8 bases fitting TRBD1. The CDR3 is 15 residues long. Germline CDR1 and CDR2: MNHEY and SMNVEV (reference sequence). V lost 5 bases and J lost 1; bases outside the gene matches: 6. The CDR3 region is CASSIAGTGNTEAFF. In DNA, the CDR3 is TGTGCCAGCAGTATTGCCGGGACAGGGAACACTGAAGCTTTCTTT.

The CDR3 loop is CASSQNARTGSYQPQHF. The CDR3 region has the DNA TGCGCCAGCAGTCAAAACGCGAGGACAGGATCATATCAGCCCCAGCATTTT. The chain has TRBV23-1 and TRBJ1-5; 7 bases are a match to TRBD1. TRBV23-1 is marked as an open reading frame, function uncertain. The CDR3 is 17 residues long. The ends lost 2 bases at V and 5 bases at J; junction bases unmatched: 12.

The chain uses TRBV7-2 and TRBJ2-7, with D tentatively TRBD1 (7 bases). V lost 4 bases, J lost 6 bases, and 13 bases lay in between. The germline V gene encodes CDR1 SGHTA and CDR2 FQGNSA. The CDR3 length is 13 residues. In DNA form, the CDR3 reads TGTGCCAGCAGCTCCCACAGGGGAGGCGAGCAGTACTTC. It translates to CASSSHRGGEQYF.

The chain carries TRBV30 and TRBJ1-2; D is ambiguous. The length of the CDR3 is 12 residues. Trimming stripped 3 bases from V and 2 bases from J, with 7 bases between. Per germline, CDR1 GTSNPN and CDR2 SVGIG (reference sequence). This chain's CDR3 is CAWSTGNYGYTF. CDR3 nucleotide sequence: TGTGCCTGGAGCACGGGAAACTATGGCTACACCTTC.

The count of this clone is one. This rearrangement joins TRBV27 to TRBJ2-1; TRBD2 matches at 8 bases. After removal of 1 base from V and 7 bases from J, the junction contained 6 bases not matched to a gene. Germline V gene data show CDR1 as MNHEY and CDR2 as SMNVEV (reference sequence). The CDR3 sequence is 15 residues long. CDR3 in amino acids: CASSLWTSRANEQFF. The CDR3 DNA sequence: TGTGCCAGCAGTTTATGGACTAGCAGAGCTAATGAGCAGTTCTTC.